This T cell receptor (beta chain) was recovered during a study of cytomegalovirus exposure and HLA in healthy donors. General study points: Relative to the approximately 660-donor mean, N-insertions were reportedly fewer in an Asian-associated ancestry cluster in a later analysis.

The PCR employed 60 Vbeta primers together with 13 Jbeta primers. How the authors handled the data: Later, about 80 million unique TCR beta chains were counted in an analysis, and around 11 million of them were shared. Produced via immunoSEQ multiplex PCR; TCRdb's table is partial and in-frame only. V and J calls plus clone size are reproduced from that table; the DNA served to infer D and trimming. The sample has 80,000 to 100,000 clones, under 85% seen once. Regarding this clone: Its antigen is undetermined.

Healthy bone marrow donors made up the donors. These donors counted as nominally healthy when sampled, but unrecorded immune exposures were likely. V was cut by 4 bases and J by 1 base, with 11 bases left in between. CDR3 length: 14 residues. Germline values: CDR1 SGHNT, CDR2 YYREEE (reference sequence). The TCR was taken from a female donor in good health and CMV-seropositive. Sequencing was performed on PBMCs. The chain has TRBV5-4 and TRBJ2-5; D possibly corresponds to TRBD2 (5 bases). As DNA, the CDR3 is TGTGCCAGCAGCAGCTTCGGGGTCCAAGAGACCCAGTACTTC. This sequence encodes CASSSFGVQETQYF.